The TCR beta chain under discussion was sequenced for a study of blood T cell repertoires in COVID-19. Study as a whole: Specimens from acute and convalescent COVID-19 originated in the United States, Italy and Spain.

As originally analysed: Estimated nucleated cell counts came from reference gene primer amplification. This table comes from immunoSEQ multiplex PCR, and its TCRdb copy is limited to in-frame clones, with some not included. V and J calls and clone size come straight from that table; D and trimming were deduced from the DNA. This sample has around 200,000 clones, with about 83% found just once. Sequences were obtained from peripheral blood. The source is a man between 45 and 60 years old with active or convalescent COVID-19.

The CDR3: CASSNLRQRYEQYF. In DNA form, the CDR3 reads TGTGCCAGCAGTAATCTGAGACAGCGATACGAGCAGTACTTC. The chain combines TRBV5-6 with TRBJ2-7, with a weak D call TRBD1 (5 bases). The CDR3 length is 14 residues. CDR1 is SGHDT, CDR2 YYEEEE, per germline. V dropped 5 bases and J dropped 4 bases, with 16 bases sitting between them.